This T cell receptor (beta chain) was recorded in a study of cytomegalovirus exposure and HLA in healthy donors. Study-level points and caveats: Reported results showed that the classifier diagnosed cytomegalovirus status with high specificity and sensitivity. Three CMV-associated chains proved CMV antigen-specific in vitro.

As regards this clone: Its antigen is unidentified.

V lost 2 bases to trimming and J lost 8 bases; unmatched junction nucleotides: 9. Germline V CDR1 and CDR2: WNHNN, SYGVQD (reference sequence). The CDR3 contains 16 residues. Libraries were prepared by immunoSEQ multiplex PCR; TCRdb keeps only in-frame clonotypes and omits some of them. Of over 120,000 clones in the sample, roughly 87% are singletons; the top ten hold 3.5% to 5.5%. The sequence derives from a man younger than 35 in good health and CMV-seropositive. The sample taken for sequencing was PBMCs. V usage is TRBV10-1 and J usage is TRBJ2-1, with 10 nucleotides matching TRBD2. The chain's CDR3 is CASSEGLAGAKDEQFF. CDR3 coding DNA: TGCGCCAGCAGTGAGGGGCTAGCGGGAGCTAAGGATGAGCAGTTCTTC.